This T cell receptor (beta chain) appears in the sequencing data of a study of cytomegalovirus exposure and HLA in healthy donors. Study observations and caveats: Later on, an analysis tied 15,000 to 20,000 TCR beta sequences to HLA alleles at 0.05 false discovery rate. There were some V segments, including TRBV6-2 and TRBV6-3, excluded as indistinguishable. Later analysis revealed greater clonal expansion in HLA-associated TCR beta chains than in equally common others. Rarity characterized most TCR sequences, yet some public TCRs appeared in many donors.

Comment on this clone: The target antigen is unknown.

V dropped 4 bases and J dropped 3 bases, with 19 bases sitting between them. The CDR3 runs to 16 residues. The germline CDR1 and CDR2 sequences are SEHNR and FQNEAQ (reference sequence). The PCR was carried out with 60 Vbeta primers and 13 Jbeta primers. The table came from immunoSEQ multiplex PCR; TCRdb's copy has only in-frame clones and leaves some out. The top ten clones hold about 2.5% of a sample with under 150,000 clones, approximately 84% of them seen once. Material: PBMCs. This TCR came from a boy under 10 years old in good health and CMV-seronegative. The V call is TRBV7-9, the J call TRBJ2-7; D is possibly TRBD1 (6 bases). The CDR3 region is CASSSLGAANFYEQYF. In DNA, the CDR3 is TGTGCCAGCAGCTCATTGGGGGCAGCCAATTTCTACGAGCAGTACTTC.